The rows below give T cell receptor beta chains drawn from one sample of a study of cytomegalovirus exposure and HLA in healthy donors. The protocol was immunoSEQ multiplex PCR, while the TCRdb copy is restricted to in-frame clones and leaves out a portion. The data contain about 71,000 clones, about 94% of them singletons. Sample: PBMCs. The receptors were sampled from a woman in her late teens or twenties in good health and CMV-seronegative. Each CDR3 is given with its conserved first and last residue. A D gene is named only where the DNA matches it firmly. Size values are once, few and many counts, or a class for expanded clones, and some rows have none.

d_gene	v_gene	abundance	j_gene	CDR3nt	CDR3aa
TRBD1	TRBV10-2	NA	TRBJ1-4	TGCGCCAGCAGCCTGACAGGGGATGAAAAACTGTTTTTT	CASSLTGDEKLFF
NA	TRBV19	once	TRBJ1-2	TGTGCCAGTAGTACAAAAAACAGCCTTTCTAACTATGGCTACACCTTC	CASSTKNSLSNYGYTF
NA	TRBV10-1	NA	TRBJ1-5	TGCGCCAGCAGTGAAAGTAGGGGGTTTAGCAATCAGCCCCAGCATTTT	CASSESRGFSNQPQHF
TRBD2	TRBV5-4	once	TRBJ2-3	TGTGCCAGCAGTGGACTAGCGGGGGGGACGCAGTATTTT	CASSGLAGGTQYF
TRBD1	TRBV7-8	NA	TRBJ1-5	TGTGCCAGCAGCCGAGACAGGGCTTACAGCAATCAGCCCCAGCATTTT	CASSRDRAYSNQPQHF
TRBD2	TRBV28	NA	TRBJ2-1	TGTGCCAGCCGAAGTTACGCAGCTAGCGGGAGTGGATGGCAGTTCTTC	CASRSYAASGSGWQFF
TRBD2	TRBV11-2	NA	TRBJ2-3	TGTGCCAGCAGCTGGTCGGCGGGAGCCCCCACAGATACGCAGTATTTT	CASSWSAGAPTDTQYF
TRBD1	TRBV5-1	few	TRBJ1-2	TGCGCCAGCAGCTTGGGCCGGGACAGGTTTAACTATGGCTACACCTTC	CASSLGRDRFNYGYTF
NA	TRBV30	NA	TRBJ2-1	TGTGCCTGGAGTGTACTGGAGCCTAGTGAGCAGTTCTTC	CAWSVLEPSEQFF
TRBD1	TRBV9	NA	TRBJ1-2	TGTGCCAGCAGCGGAGCGGGGACAGGGTCTTATGGCTACACCTTC	CASSGAGTGSYGYTF
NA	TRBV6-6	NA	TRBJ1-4	TGTGCCAGCAGTTACTTAGGAGGGTCCACTAATGAAAAACTGTTTTTT	CASSYLGGSTNEKLFF
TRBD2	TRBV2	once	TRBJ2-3	TGTGCCAGCAGCCCTGGGGCTAGCGGGATCGCAGATACGCAGTATTTT	CASSPGASGIADTQYF
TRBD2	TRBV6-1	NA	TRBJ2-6	TGTGCCAGCAGTGAAAGGGAGGGCTCTGGGGCCAACGTCCTGACTTTC	CASSEREGSGANVLTF
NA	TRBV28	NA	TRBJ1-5	TGTGCCAGCAGTTTGCTGGGACAAACCCCTAGCAATCAGCCCCAGCATTTT	CASSLLGQTPSNQPQHF
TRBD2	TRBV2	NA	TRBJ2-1	TGTGCCAGCGGTAGCGGGGAGCAGTTCTTC	CASGSGEQFF
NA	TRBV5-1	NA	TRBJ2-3	TGCGCCAGCAGCTTTGAACAGTCCACAGATACGCAGTATTTT	CASSFEQSTDTQYF
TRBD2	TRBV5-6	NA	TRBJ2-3	TGTGCCAGCAGCCTGGGACTAGCGGAGATCACAGATACGCAGTATTTT	CASSLGLAEITDTQYF
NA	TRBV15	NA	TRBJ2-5	TGTGCCACCAGCAGAGATCAGGGCGTGGAGACCCAGTACTTC	CATSRDQGVETQYF
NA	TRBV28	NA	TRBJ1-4	TGTGCCAGCAAGAGGGGGAGTCGGGTTAATGAAAAACTGTTTTTT	CASKRGSRVNEKLFF
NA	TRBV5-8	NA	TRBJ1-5	TGTGCCAGCAGCTTTATGGGCGGCAATCAGCCCCAGCATTTT	CASSFMGGNQPQHF
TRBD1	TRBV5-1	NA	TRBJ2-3	TGCGCCAGCAGCTTAGGACAGGCGGATACGCAGTATTTT	CASSLGQADTQYF
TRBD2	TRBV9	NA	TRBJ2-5	TGTGCCAGCAGCGGAGAGGGACTACCCTCGGAGACCCAGTACTTC	CASSGEGLPSETQYF
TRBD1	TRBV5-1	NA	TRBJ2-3	TGCGCCAGCAGACCGACAGGGGGGTTCACAGATACGCAGTATTTT	CASRPTGGFTDTQYF
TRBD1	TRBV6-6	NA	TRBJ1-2	TGTGCCAGCAGTTACACCGGGACAGGGGACGAGGGCTACACCTTC	CASSYTGTGDEGYTF
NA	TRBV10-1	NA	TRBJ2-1	TGCGCCAGCAGTGAGTCCGGGTCAAACAATGAGCAGTTCTTC	CASSESGSNNEQFF
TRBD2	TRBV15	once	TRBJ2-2	TGTGCCACCAGTCTCGATTTAGCGGGAGGAGCCACCGGGGAGCTGTTTTTT	CATSLDLAGGATGELFF
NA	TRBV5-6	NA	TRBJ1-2	TGTGCCAGCAGCTTGGTTACAGGGATAAGGCGTTTCGACTATGGCTACACCTTC	CASSLVTGIRRFDYGYTF
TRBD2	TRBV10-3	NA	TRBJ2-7	TGTGCCTCGTATAGCGGGACTAGCTCCTACGAGCAGTACTTC	CASYSGTSSYEQYF